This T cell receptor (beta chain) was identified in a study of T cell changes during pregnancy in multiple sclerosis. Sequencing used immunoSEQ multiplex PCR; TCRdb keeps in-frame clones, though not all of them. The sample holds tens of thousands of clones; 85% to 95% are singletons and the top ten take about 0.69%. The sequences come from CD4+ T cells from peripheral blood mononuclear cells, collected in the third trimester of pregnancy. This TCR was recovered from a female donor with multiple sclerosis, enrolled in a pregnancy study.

The chain's CDR3 is CASSRRDREGEQFF. CDR3 DNA: TGCGCCAGCTCAAGAAGGGACAGGGAGGGCGAGCAGTTCTTC. V gene TRBV10-1 combines with J gene TRBJ2-1, with TRBD1 matching over 9 bases. CDR1 and CDR2 (germline): WNHNN, SYGVQD (reference sequence). The junction had 12 bases not matched to a gene; V was cut back by 8 bases and J by 10 bases. The CDR3 covers 14 residues.